The source of this T cell receptor beta chain is a study of blood T cell repertoires in COVID-19. Clones were read by immunoSEQ multiplex PCR, and TCRdb kept only the in-frame ones, dropping some. The sample consists of about 150,000 clones, around 83% of them appearing once. Germline V gene lookup returns CDR1 LGHDT and CDR2 YNNKEL (reference sequence). Trimming cost V 1 base and J 6 bases; bases outside gene matches: 4. The CDR3 runs to 14 residues. The sample consisted of peripheral blood. The V gene is TRBV3-1 (or the pseudogene TRBV3-2), the J gene TRBJ2-3; TRBD1 agrees at 7 bases. The receptor's source is a woman aged 60-75 years with acute or convalescent COVID-19. The CDR3: CASSQVTGADTQYF. CDR3 nucleotide sequence: TGTGCCAGCAGCCAAGTTACAGGGGCGGATACGCAGTATTTT.